This T cell receptor (beta chain) was captured in a study of T cell changes during pregnancy in multiple sclerosis. The repertoire was sequenced with immunoSEQ multiplex PCR; TCRdb's copy has only in-frame clones and lacks some. The table lists 90,000 to 120,000 clones, 80% to 95% of them singletons. CDR3 size: 12 residues. Germline V gene sequence: CDR1 SGHTS, CDR2 YDEGEE. V was trimmed by 5 bases and J by 5 bases, leaving 7 bases between them. J is TRBJ2-2 and V is TRBV5-8, with D possibly matching TRBD2 (5 bases). The receptor was isolated from a female donor with multiple sclerosis, enrolled in a pregnancy study. The specimen comprised peripheral blood, sampled after pregnancy. The CDR3 reads CASRRGTGELFF. CDR3 coding DNA: TGTGCCAGCAGACGGGGAACCGGGGAGCTGTTTTTT.